This T cell receptor beta chain was sequenced for a study of OX40 agonist ivuxolimab in advanced cancers. The overall study: Every 2 weeks, patients got intravenous ivuxolimab at one of six dose levels (0.01-10 mg/kg).

Assay used: immunoSEQ multiplex PCR; TCRdb lists only in-frame clones, some missing. The table includes about 100,000 clones, about 91% detected once. Regarding the study as a whole: Specificity for antigen went undetermined in the expanded peripheral T cells. There was clonal expansion of CD4+ and CD8+ blood T cells by week 6 at 0.1 to 3.0 mg/kg.

On this clone itself: Antigen specificity is unknown.

Germline values: CDR1 LGHNT, CDR2 FRNRAP. V dropped 6 bases and J dropped 1 base, with 12 bases sitting between them. This CDR3 is built from 14 residues. The sample in question was CD4+ or CD8+ T cells sorted from blood, obtained in a trial of the OX40 agonist ivuxolimab. The clonotype was recovered from an adult with an advanced solid tumor such as melanoma, head and neck, liver or kidney cancer. The V gene is TRBV12-5, the J gene TRBJ1-1; no reliable D call. This CDR3 is CASGQSPENTEAFF. The CDR3 bases are TGTGCTAGTGGCCAGTCCCCCGAGAACACTGAAGCTTTCTTT.